The 12 T cell receptor beta chains reported below all come from one sample, sequenced in a study of CD8+CD57+ T cells in acquired aplastic anemia. Both TCR beta VDJ combination and CDR3 sequence profiling were carried out. Genomic DNA was the template for this profiling. TCRdb re-called the reads with MiXCR, one entry per CDR3 protein. The sample has about 150,000 distinct CDR3 sequences; 45% to 50% are singletons. Patients included in sequencing had previously demonstrated CD8+CD57+ cell expansion by flow cytometry. Material: sorted CD4+, CD8+, or CD8+CD57+ T cells (not recorded which) from PBMCs. These receptors came from a human donor with aplastic anemia.

The chain joins TRBV7-9 to TRBJ1-3; 11 nucleotides align to TRBD1. The CDR3 covers 17 residues. From germline, CDR1 is SEHNR and CDR2 FQNEAQ (reference sequence). V dropped 3 bases and J dropped 0; count of bases not matched to a gene: 4. CDR3 loop: CASSFPGQGVSGNTIYF. As DNA, the CDR3 is TGTGCCAGCAGCTTCCCGGGACAGGGGGTCTCTGGAAACACCATATATTTT.

V usage is TRBV7-2 and J usage is TRBJ2-4, with D unresolved. The germline gives CDR1 SGHTA, CDR2 FQGNSA. Trimming pared 1 base from V and 6 bases from J, leaving 13 bases between. The CDR3 totals 15 residues. This chain's CDR3 is CASSLDITPGNIQYF. CDR3 bases: TGTGCCAGCAGCTTAGACATAACCCCGGGAAACATTCAGTACTTC.

This clonotype occurred many times. The chain carries TRBV7-9 and TRBJ1-1, with 8 bases lining up with TRBD1. Per the germline V gene, CDR1 is SEHNR and CDR2 is FQNEAQ (reference sequence). This CDR3 is 17 amino acids long. The junction had 14 bases not matched to a gene; V was cut back by 4 bases and J by 4 bases. CDR3 bases: TGTGCCAGCAGCTCCAAGTGGACAGGACAGGGCTTCACTGAAGCTTTCTTT. It yields the protein CASSSKWTGQGFTEAFF.

This clonotype was seen many times. The rearrangement joins TRBV19 to TRBJ2-7; D ambiguous. With 3 bases removed from V and 3 bases from J, the gap between germline ends came to 12 bases. The CDR3 length is 14 residues. Germline loops: CDR1 LNHDA, CDR2 SQIVND (reference sequence). This CDR3 is CASSIRGSYYEQYF. The CDR3 DNA sequence: TGTGCCAGTAGTATTCGTGGCAGTTACTACGAGCAGTACTTC.

This clonotype has a count of ten or more. The J gene is TRBJ2-3, the V gene TRBV7-9; D call uncertain. Trimming pared 4 bases from V and 2 bases from J, leaving 1 base between. Germline V CDR1 and CDR2: SEHNR, FQNEAQ (reference sequence). The CDR3 contains 11 residues. The CDR3 loop is CASSSTDTQYF. The CDR3 DNA sequence: TGTGCCAGCAGCTCCACAGATACGCAGTATTTT. The entire variable domain, with the rest obtained from reference TRBV7-9 and TRBJ2-3, is as follows: DTGVSQNPRHKITKRGQNVTFRCDPISEHNRLYWYRQTLGQGPEFLTYFQNEAQLEKSRLLSDRFSAERPKGSFSTLEIQRTEQGDSAMYLCASSSTDTQYFGPGTRLTVL.

This clonotype was counted many times. V is TRBV12-3 or TRBV12-4 and J is TRBJ2-7; D is possibly TRBD1 (6 bases). Between the trimmed V and J ends, which lost 5 bases and 1 base, there was a span of 12 bases. CDR3 length: 14 residues. CDR3 sequence (DNA): TGTGCCAGCAGTAACAGGGACGGATCCTACGAGCAGTACTTC. Its protein product is CASSNRDGSYEQYF.

The chain couples TRBV7-2 to TRBJ1-5; no clear D. This CDR3 comprises 13 residues. Germline CDR1 and CDR2: SGHTA and FQGNSA. Trimming shortened V by 5 bases and J by 5 bases, and 10 bases separated the two germline ends. CDR3 DNA: TGTGCCAGCAGCCCCTACGAGGATCAGCCCCAGCATTTT. Translation gives CASSPYEDQPQHF.

At least ten counts were recorded for this clonotype. This chain links TRBV7-9 with TRBJ1-1, with D tentatively TRBD1 (5 bases). CDR1 and CDR2 (germline): SEHNR, FQNEAQ (reference sequence). Trimming removed 0 bases from V and 1 base from J, with 9 bases in between. The CDR3 is 15 residues long. CDR3 DNA: TGTGCCAGCAGCTTAGCCGCAGGGCCGAACACTGAAGCTTTCTTT. Translated, it gives CASSLAAGPNTEAFF.

Comment on this clonotype: The CDR3 carries no conserved terminal phenylalanine or tryptophan, so it likely arises from a read error. The rearrangement links TRBV3-1 to TRBJ2-7; perhaps TRBD2 as D (6 bases). Germline CDR1 LGHDT, CDR2 YNNKEL (reference sequence). The CDR3 runs 17 residues. Trimming took 0 bases from V and 3 from J, leaving 18 bases between them. The CDR3 nucleotides read TGTGCCAGCAGCCAAGATTCTGGAACTAGCAAAGGCTACGAGCAGTACCTC. Translating it yields CASSQDSGTSKGYEQYL.

The chain has TRBV19 and TRBJ2-5, with D unclear. The CDR3 covers 13 residues. The V end was cut by 5 bases, the J end by 9 bases, with 16 bases between. Germline V gives CDR1 LNHDA, CDR2 SQIVND (reference sequence). The CDR3 spells CASSSRSRVPQYF. The CDR3 nucleotides read TGTGCCAGTAGTTCCCGATCGCGTGTGCCCCAGTACTTC.

The chain is built from TRBV12-3 or TRBV12-4 and TRBJ1-1; tentative D call: TRBD1 (6 bases). The V end was cut by 8 bases, the J end by 2 bases, with 15 bases between. CDR3 length: 14 amino acids. The CDR3 region is CASRLNRANTEAFF. The CDR3 nucleotides are TGTGCCAGCCGCCTGAACAGGGCAAACACTGAAGCTTTCTTT.

Worth noting for this clonotype: The junction departs from germline at one end; a sequencing error may be responsible. V usage is TRBV25-1 and J usage is TRBJ2-1; a weak D match, TRBD1 (5 bases). The CDR3 consists of 15 residues. The germline gives CDR1 MGHDK, CDR2 SYGVNS. Here the CDR3 reads CASSFFQGYYNEKFF. The CDR3 DNA reads as TGTGCCAGCAGTTTTTTTCAGGGATACTACAATGAGAAGTTCTTC.